These 31 T cell receptor beta chains were sequenced from one sample in a study of T cell repertoires in cytomegalovirus infection. TCRdb analysed the reads with MiXCR anew, one entry per CDR3 protein. The top ten clones hold 8% of a sample with 630,000 or so distinct CDR3 sequences, less than 25% of them seen once. The sequenced sample consisted of CD8+ T cells from PBMCs. The receptors stem from a human donor in good health (CMV status not recorded). Some clones in this sample may be carry-over from other donors' samples.

The chain is built from TRBV7-6 and TRBJ1-5; D uncertain. CDR3 length: 15 amino acids. Trimming shortened V by 5 bases and J by 0 bases, and 11 bases separated the two germline ends. Per the germline V gene, CDR1 is SGHVS and CDR2 is FNYEAQ. The CDR3 sequence: CASSPRVLSNQPQHF. The CDR3 DNA is TGTGCCAGCAGCCCCCGGGTCCTTAGCAATCAGCCCCAGCATTTT. Using reference TRBV7-6 and TRBJ1-5 for the parts outside the CDR3, the full variable domain is GAGVSQSPRYKVTKRGQDVALRCDPISGHVSLYWYRQALGQGPEFLTYFNYEAQQDKSGLPNDRFSAERPEGSISTLTIQRTEQRDSAMYRCASSPRVLSNQPQHFGDGTRLSIL.

This clonotype has just a few counts. The V and J genes are TRBV25-1 and TRBJ2-2, with unresolved D. Trimming left V 2 bases short and J 7 bases short, with 5 bases between. Germline V lookup: CDR1 MGHDK, CDR2 SYGVNS. The CDR3 runs 12 residues. For the CDR3, the DNA is TGTGCCAGCAGTGAAATCAGCGGGGAGCTGTTTTTT. It translates to CASSEISGELFF. Complete variable domain (other parts from reference TRBV25-1 and TRBJ2-2): EADIYQTPRYLVIGTGKKITLECSQTMGHDKMYWYQQDPGMELHLIHYSYGVNSTEKGDLSSESTVSRIRTEHFPLTLESARPSHTSQYLCASSEISGELFFGEGSRLTVL.

The chain carries TRBV24-1 and TRBJ2-2; no clear D gene. CDR1 and CDR2 (germline): KGHDR, SFDVKD. The V gene lost 4 bases and the J gene lost 0 bases, with 11 bases spanning the gap. The CDR3 is made up of 16 amino acids. The CDR3 DNA sequence: TGTGCCACCAGTGAAGCCAACAAGCCGAACACCGGGGAGCTGTTTTTT. It specifies CATSEANKPNTGELFF.

In its sample, this clonotype was seen a few times. The V and J genes are TRBV13 and TRBJ2-2; 8 bases are shared with TRBD1. Germline loops: CDR1 PRHDT, CDR2 FYEKMQ (reference sequence). The J segment lost 4 bases and the V segment lost 5 bases, leaving 9 bases of the junction unmatched. The CDR3 runs to 16 residues. CDR3 DNA sequence: TGTGCCAGCAGCCATCGCCGACAGGGGCGCACCGGGGAGCTGTTTTTT. This translates into CASSHRRQGRTGELFF.

The V gene is TRBV27, the J gene TRBJ2-3, with D perhaps assigned TRBD1 or TRBD2 (5 bases each). The V end was cut by 7 bases, the J end by 4 bases, with 18 bases between. Germline CDR1 and CDR2: MNHEY and SMNVEV (reference sequence). There are 15 residues in the CDR3. The CDR3 DNA reads TGTGCCAGCAACCCGATTGGGGCTAGCCCAGATACGCAGTATTTT. This codes for CASNPIGASPDTQYF.

The V call is TRBV19, the J call TRBJ1-1; D remains ambiguous. Germline CDR1 LNHDA, CDR2 SQIVND (reference sequence). V gave up 4 bases and J gave up 4 bases, with 16 bases separating them. The CDR3 length is 15 residues. The DNA for the CDR3 is TGTGCCAGTAGTAATCTGATGGCCCAGCCCACTGAAGCTTTCTTT. Its protein product is CASSNLMAQPTEAFF.

This clonotype was found many times. The gene calls are TRBV7-2 and TRBJ2-7; 12 bases align to TRBD2. CDR1 is SGHTA and CDR2 is FQGNSA in the germline V gene. The CDR3 extends over 15 amino acids. The V and J ends lost 4 bases and 0 bases, in that order; junction bases with no gene match: 1. The CDR3: CASSSTSGGSYEQYF. CDR3 DNA sequence: TGTGCCAGCAGCTCGACTAGCGGGGGCTCCTACGAGCAGTACTTC.

This chain links TRBV6-2 or TRBV6-3 with TRBJ2-1; the match to TRBD2 covers 10 bases. CDR1 is MNHEY, CDR2 SVGEGT, per germline. The CDR3 extends over 15 amino acids. After removal of 5 bases from V and 4 bases from J, the junction contained 5 bases not matched to a gene. This CDR3 reads CASSLAGEGYNEQFF. The CDR3 DNA follows: TGTGCCAGCAGTCTAGCGGGGGAGGGATACAATGAGCAGTTCTTC.

This clonotype was counted only a few times. The chain recombines TRBV6-5 with TRBJ1-1, with unresolved D. There are 14 residues in the CDR3. Deletions cut 7 bases from V and 1 base from J, with 13 bases between. CDR1 MNHEY and CDR2 SVGAGI come from the germline V gene. The CDR3 DNA follows: TGTGCCAGCATCGCGGGCCTGGCGAACACTGAAGCTTTCTTT. It is translated as CASIAGLANTEAFF.

This clonotype was found a few times. The chain combines TRBV7-4 with TRBJ2-5, with D possibly matching TRBD2 (5 bases). V shed 10 bases and J shed 4 bases, with 10 bases lying between them. The CDR3 extends over 11 amino acids. CDR1 and CDR2 from the germline V gene are SGHVT and SQSDAQ. CDR3 loop: CATGAAETQYF. CDR3 coding DNA: TGTGCCACCGGAGCGGCAGAGACCCAGTACTTC.

This clonotype was seen ten or more times. This chain connects TRBV12-3 or TRBV12-4 to TRBJ2-1; D not certain. Trimming removed 3 bases at V and 2 bases at J, with 8 bases between. The CDR3 sequence is 14 residues long. CDR3 coding DNA: TGTGCCAGCAGTTTTACTACAACCTACAATGAGCAGTTCTTC. It is translated as CASSFTTTYNEQFF.

This clonotype came up many times. The J gene is TRBJ2-1, the V gene TRBV7-3; weak D call: TRBD1 (5 bases). Germline-derived CDR1 and CDR2 are SGHTA and FQGTGA. The CDR3 consists of 17 residues. V was pared by 1 base and J by 4 bases, with 17 bases between. The CDR3: CASSLSFRTTGYNEQFF. DNA of the CDR3: TGTGCCAGCAGCTTAAGCTTCAGGACAACCGGATACAATGAGCAGTTCTTC.

This clonotype was counted many times. This rearrangement joins TRBV6-2 or TRBV6-3 to TRBJ2-1; D unclear. The CDR3 loop spans 15 amino acids. Germline loops: CDR1 MNHEY, CDR2 SVGEGT. V was shortened by 6 bases and J by 0 bases, with 12 bases between the two germline ends. The CDR3 nucleotides read TGTGCCAGCAGCCTCCGGGTTCTCTCCTACAATGAGCAGTTCTTC. This sequence encodes CASSLRVLSYNEQFF.

This clonotype was picked up many times. The gene calls are TRBV7-6 and TRBJ2-7; 9 bases line up with TRBD2. The CDR3 loop spans 16 amino acids. J was trimmed by 2 bases and V by 5 bases; bases with no gene match: 10. Germline loops: CDR1 SGHVS, CDR2 FNYEAQ. The CDR3 DNA reads TGTGCCAGCAGCCCCAGGGAGGTAGCGGGGGCCTACGAGCAGTACTTC. It translates to CASSPREVAGAYEQYF.

The chain combines TRBV2 with TRBJ2-3, with 9 bases lining up with TRBD2. The ends lost 7 bases at V and 0 bases at J; junction bases unmatched: 5. Germline V lookup: CDR1 SNHLY, CDR2 FYNNEI. CDR3 size: 15 residues. CDR3 protein: CASINLAGSTDTQYF. The CDR3 DNA sequence: TGTGCCAGCATAAACCTAGCGGGGAGCACAGATACGCAGTATTTT. The entire variable domain, with the rest obtained from reference TRBV2 and TRBJ2-3, is as follows: EPEVTQTPSHQVTQMGQEVILRCVPISNHLYFYWYRQILGQKVEFLVSFYNNEISEKSEIFDDQFSVERPDGSNFTLKIRSTKLEDSAMYFCASINLAGSTDTQYFGPGTRLTVL.

This clonotype appeared many times. The genes are TRBV7-9 and TRBJ2-7; no firm D call. V dropped 5 bases and J dropped 1 base, with 9 bases sitting between them. The CDR3 spans 13 residues. The V gene's germline CDR1 is SEHNR and CDR2 FQNEAQ (reference sequence). The CDR3: CASSPLGSYEQYF. The CDR3 DNA is TGTGCCAGCAGCCCCCTGGGATCCTACGAGCAGTACTTC.

This clonotype was observed a handful of times. This sequence joins TRBV27 and TRBJ2-2; D may correspond to TRBD1 or TRBD2 (5 bases each). The CDR3 runs 15 residues. Trimming removed 8 bases from V and 6 bases from J, with 19 bases in between. The V gene's germline CDR1 is MNHEY and CDR2 SMNVEV (reference sequence). The chain's CDR3 is CASSLFWGTAGELFF. For the CDR3, the DNA is TGTGCCAGCTCACTCTTTTGGGGGACCGCCGGGGAGCTGTTTTTT.

This clonotype was recorded a few times. The chain is built from TRBV20-1 and TRBJ2-1; D is perhaps TRBD1 or TRBD2 (6 bases each). The CDR3 runs 13 residues. Germline V gene lookup returns CDR1 DFQATT and CDR2 SNEGSKA (reference sequence). The ends were cut back, 0 bases at V and 7 bases at J, with 10 bases in the middle. The CDR3: CSARDRGANEQFF. DNA for the CDR3: TGCAGTGCTAGAGATAGGGGGGCAAATGAGCAGTTCTTC.

V is TRBV20-1 and J is TRBJ2-3, with TRBD2 matching 9 bases. CDR1 is DFQATT and CDR2 is SNEGSKA in the germline V gene (reference sequence). V dropped 0 bases and J dropped 6; count of bases not matched to a gene: 7. CDR3 size: 15 residues. The CDR3 reads CSAREKGLARDTQYF. The CDR3 nucleotides are TGCAGTGCTAGAGAGAAGGGACTAGCCAGGGATACGCAGTATTTT.

The rearrangement links TRBV29-1 to TRBJ2-7; D is uncertain. The CDR3 runs to 12 residues. Germline V lookup: CDR1 SQVTM, CDR2 ANQGSEA. Trimming removed 6 bases at V and 2 bases at J, with 11 bases between. CDR3 sequence: CSVADGTYEQYV. In nucleotides, the CDR3 is TGCAGCGTCGCTGACGGAACCTACGAGCAGTACGTC.

With regard to this clonotype: An end of the junction differs from the germline gene, which may be a read error. This chain connects TRBV7-6 to TRBJ2-1; D possibly corresponds to TRBD2 (6 bases). Per germline, CDR1 SGHVS and CDR2 FNYEAQ. CDR3 size: 16 residues. The CDR3 coding sequence is TGTGCCAGCAGCACTCGGGACTCGAGCTCCTACAATGGGCAGTTCTTC. The encoded protein is CASSTRDSSSYNGQFF.

In its sample, this clonotype was seen many times. The gene calls are TRBV2 and TRBJ2-1; no definite D call. CDR1 and CDR2 (germline): SNHLY, FYNNEI. This CDR3 spans 11 amino acids. V dropped 8 bases and J dropped 9 bases, with 11 bases sitting between them. The CDR3 is CASEGGSEQFF. The DNA of the CDR3 is TGTGCCAGCGAAGGTGGTAGTGAGCAGTTCTTC.

For this clonotype: Germline is not matched at one junction end, which may reflect a read error. The rearrangement uses TRBV6-2 or TRBV6-3 and TRBJ2-4, with 7 bases that match TRBD1. The CDR3 is 13 amino acids. CDR1 and CDR2 (germline): MNHEY, SVGEGT. The CDR3 loop reads CASTRGTKKIQYF. CDR3 nucleotides: TGTGCCAGCACCAGGGGGACCAAAAAAATTCAGTACTTC.

This clonotype was picked up many times. The genes are TRBV7-9 and TRBJ1-2; perhaps TRBD1 as D (5 bases). V was shortened by 5 bases and J by 4 bases, with 17 bases between the two germline ends. The CDR3 length is 15 residues. Germline V CDR1 and CDR2: SEHNR, FQNEAQ (reference sequence). CDR3 coding DNA: TGTGCCAGCAGCCCGGCGAGGGGAGGAGGCTATGGCTACACCTTC. It yields the protein CASSPARGGGYGYTF.

The chain combines TRBV29-1 with TRBJ2-7, with D unclear. Trimming took 3 bases from V and 2 from J, leaving 5 bases between them. This CDR3 has 11 residues. The germline gives CDR1 SQVTM, CDR2 ANQGSEA. The CDR3 nucleotides read TGCAGCGTTGAGGCAGCCTACGAGCAGTACTTC. Its translation is CSVEAAYEQYF.

The CDR3 protein is CASSLLGGIRNTEAFF. CDR3 nucleotides: TGTGCCAGCAGCTTATTAGGGGGTATTAGGAACACTGAAGCTTTCTTT. The rearrangement links TRBV7-9 to TRBJ1-1, with D possibly TRBD1 on 6 matching bases. V lost 2 bases to trimming and J lost 1 base, with 14 bases between them. This CDR3 has 16 amino acids. CDR1 and CDR2 (germline): SEHNR, FQNEAQ (reference sequence).

There are a few counts of this clonotype. The chain is built from TRBV28 and TRBJ2-2; D call uncertain. With 6 bases removed from V and 6 bases from J, the gap between germline ends came to 17 bases. This CDR3 has 15 amino acids. Germline V gives CDR1 MDHEN, CDR2 SYDVKM. The CDR3 DNA reads TGTGCCAGCAGCTATCTACAATGGTTCGCCGGGGAGCTGTTTTTT. Protein sequence: CASSYLQWFAGELFF.

This clonotype was counted only a few times. The gene calls are TRBV23-1 and TRBJ1-1; D might be TRBD1 (5 bases). TRBV23-1 is noted as an ORF with a role that remains uncertain. Trimming stripped 6 bases from V and 5 bases from J, with 22 bases between. The CDR3 covers 16 residues. CDR3 DNA: TGCGCCAGCAGCCATCGACAGCAGGGATCGCGGACTGAAGCTTTCTTT. This codes for CASSHRQQGSRTEAFF.

The chain is built from TRBV6-6 and TRBJ2-1; D gene ambiguous. Germline lookup yields CDR1 MNHNY and CDR2 SVGAGI (reference sequence). This CDR3 is 13 amino acids long. V lost 5 bases, J lost 8 bases, and 13 bases lay in between. The CDR3 region is CASSQAGRDEQFF. For the CDR3, the DNA is TGTGCCAGCAGTCAGGCAGGTAGGGATGAGCAGTTCTTC.

This clonotype has a handful of counts. The chain uses TRBV24-1 and TRBJ2-1; the D is unclear. V was clipped by 4 bases and J by 6 bases, with 15 bases between them. The CDR3 contains 15 residues. The germline V gene encodes CDR1 KGHDR and CDR2 SFDVKD. CDR3 coding DNA: TGTGCCACCAGTGAGTTGTGGGCTCCTGGCAATGAGCAGTTCTTC. It is translated as CATSELWAPGNEQFF.

This clonotype was counted many times. The chain uses TRBV7-2 and TRBJ1-2; possibly TRBD1 for D (5 bases). CDR3 length: 14 amino acids. Germline CDR1 and CDR2: SGHTA and FQGNSA. Deletions cut 2 bases from V and 2 bases from J, with 9 bases between. This chain's CDR3 is CASSLTGGNYGYTF. The CDR3 region has the DNA TGTGCCAGCAGCTTAACAGGCGGCAACTATGGCTACACCTTC.